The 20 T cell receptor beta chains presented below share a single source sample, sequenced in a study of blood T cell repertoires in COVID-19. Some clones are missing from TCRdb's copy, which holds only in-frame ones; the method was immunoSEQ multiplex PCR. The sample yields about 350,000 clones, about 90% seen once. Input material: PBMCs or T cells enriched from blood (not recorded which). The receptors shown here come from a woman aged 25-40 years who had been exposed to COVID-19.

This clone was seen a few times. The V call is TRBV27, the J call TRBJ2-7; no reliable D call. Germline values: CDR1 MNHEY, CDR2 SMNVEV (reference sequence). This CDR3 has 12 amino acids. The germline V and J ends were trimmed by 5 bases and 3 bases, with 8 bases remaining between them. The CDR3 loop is CASSQSRYEQYF. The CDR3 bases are TGTGCCAGCAGTCAAAGCCGCTACGAGCAGTACTTC.

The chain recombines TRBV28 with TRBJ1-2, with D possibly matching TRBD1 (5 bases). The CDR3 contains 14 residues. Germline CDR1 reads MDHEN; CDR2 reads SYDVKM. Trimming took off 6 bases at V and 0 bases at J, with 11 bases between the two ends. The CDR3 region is CASRGLPANYGYTF. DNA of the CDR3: TGTGCCAGCAGGGGACTACCCGCTAACTATGGCTACACCTTC.

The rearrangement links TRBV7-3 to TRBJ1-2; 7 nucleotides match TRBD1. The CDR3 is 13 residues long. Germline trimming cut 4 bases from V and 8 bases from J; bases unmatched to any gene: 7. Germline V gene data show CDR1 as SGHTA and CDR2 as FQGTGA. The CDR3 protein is CASSSQGWKGYTF. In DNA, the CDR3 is TGTGCCAGCAGCTCACAGGGGTGGAAGGGCTACACCTTC. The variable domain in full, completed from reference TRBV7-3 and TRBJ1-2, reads GAGVSQTPSNKVTEKGKYVELRCDPISGHTALYWYRQSLGQGPEFLIYFQGTGAADDSGLPNDRFFAVRPEGSVSTLKIQRTERGDSAVYLCASSSQGWKGYTFGSGTRLTVV.

Here the CDR3 reads CASTPNRGRAIGELFF. CDR3 nucleotide sequence: TGTGCCAGTACCCCCAACAGGGGGCGCGCTATCGGGGAGCTGTTTTTT. The chain employs TRBV19 and TRBJ2-2, with 9 nucleotides matching TRBD1. CDR1 and CDR2 from the germline V gene are LNHDA and SQIVND (reference sequence). The CDR3 contains 16 residues. The J segment lost 7 bases and the V segment lost 7 bases, leaving 13 bases of the junction unmatched. The complete variable domain, with remaining parts taken from reference TRBV19 and TRBJ2-2, reads DGGITQSPKYLFRKEGQNVTLSCEQNLNHDAMYWYRQDPGQGLRLIYYSQIVNDFQKGDIAEGYSVSREKKESFPLTVTSAQKNPTAFYLCASTPNRGRAIGELFFGEGSRLTVL.

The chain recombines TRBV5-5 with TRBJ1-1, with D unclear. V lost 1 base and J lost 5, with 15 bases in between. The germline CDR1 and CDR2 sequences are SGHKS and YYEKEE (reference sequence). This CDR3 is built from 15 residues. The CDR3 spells CASSLQTAIPTEAFF. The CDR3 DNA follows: TGTGCCAGCAGCTTGCAAACCGCGATTCCGACTGAAGCTTTCTTT.

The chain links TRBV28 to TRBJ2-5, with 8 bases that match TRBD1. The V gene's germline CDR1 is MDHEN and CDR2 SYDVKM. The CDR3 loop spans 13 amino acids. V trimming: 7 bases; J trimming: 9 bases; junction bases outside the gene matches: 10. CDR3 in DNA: TGTGCCAGCATAAAGGGACAGGCCTCTTCCCAGTACTTC. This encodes CASIKGQASSQYF.

Here the CDR3 reads CATSRDREGWETQYF. The CDR3 nucleotides read TGTGCCACCAGCAGAGATCGCGAGGGATGGGAGACCCAGTACTTC. J is TRBJ2-5 and V is TRBV15; TRBD2 might be the D (5 bases). This CDR3 is 15 amino acids long. Germline lookup yields CDR1 LNHNV and CDR2 YYDKDF (reference sequence). The V and J ends lost 0 bases and 5 bases respectively, with 13 bases between them. The full variable domain, in which reference TRBV15 and TRBJ2-5 provide the parts outside the CDR3, is DAMVIQNPRYQVTQFGKPVTLSCSQTLNHNVMYWYQQKSSQAPKLLFHYYDKDFNNEADTPDNFQSRRPNTSFCFLDIRSPGLGDTAMYLCATSRDREGWETQYFGPGTRLLVL.

The CDR3 DNA reads as TGTGCCAGCTCACCAACGACGGACAGAGAAAATTCACCCCTCCACTTT. Its protein product is CASSPTTDRENSPLHF. The chain is built from TRBV18 and TRBJ1-6, with D possibly being TRBD1 (6 bases). CDR1 KGHSH and CDR2 LQKENI come from the germline V gene. V lost 2 bases and J 7 bases, leaving 15 bases between the germline ends. The CDR3 sequence is 16 residues long. The full variable domain, its missing parts supplied by reference TRBV18 and TRBJ1-6, is NAGVMQNPRHLVRRRGQEARLRCSPMKGHSHVYWYRQLPEEGLKFMVYLQKENIIDESGMPKERFSAEFPKEGPSILRIQQVVRGDSAAYFCASSPTTDRENSPLHFGNGTRLTVT.

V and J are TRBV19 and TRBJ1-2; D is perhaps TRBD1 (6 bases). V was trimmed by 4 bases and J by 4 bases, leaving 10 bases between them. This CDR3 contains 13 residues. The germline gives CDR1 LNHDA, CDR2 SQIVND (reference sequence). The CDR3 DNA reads TGTGCCAGTAGTAAAGGGGACACCTATGGCTACACCTTC. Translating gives CASSKGDTYGYTF.

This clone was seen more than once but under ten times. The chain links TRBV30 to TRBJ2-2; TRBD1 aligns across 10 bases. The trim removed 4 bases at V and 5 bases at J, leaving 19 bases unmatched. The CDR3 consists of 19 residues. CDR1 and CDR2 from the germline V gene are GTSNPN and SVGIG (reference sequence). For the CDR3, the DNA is TGTGCCTGGACCCTCCCGACAGGGGGCCCGGGCAAGAGTACCGGGGAGCTGTTTTTT. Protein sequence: CAWTLPTGGPGKSTGELFF. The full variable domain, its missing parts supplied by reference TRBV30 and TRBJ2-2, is SQTIHQWPATLVQPVGSPLSLECTVEGTSNPNLYWYRQAAGRGLQLLFYSVGIGQISSEVPQNLSASRPQDRQFILSSKKLLLSDSGFYLCAWTLPTGGPGKSTGELFFGEGSRLTVL.

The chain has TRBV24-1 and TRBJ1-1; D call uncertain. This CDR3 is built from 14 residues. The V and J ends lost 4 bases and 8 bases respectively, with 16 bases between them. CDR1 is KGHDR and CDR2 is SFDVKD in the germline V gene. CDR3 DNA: TGTGCCACCAGTGACCCCGGTCCCCCCGGGGAAGCTTTCTTT. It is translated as CATSDPGPPGEAFF.

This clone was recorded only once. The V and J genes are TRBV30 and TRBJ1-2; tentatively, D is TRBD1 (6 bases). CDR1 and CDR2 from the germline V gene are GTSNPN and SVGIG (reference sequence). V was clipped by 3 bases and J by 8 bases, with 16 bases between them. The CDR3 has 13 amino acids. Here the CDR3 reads CAWRVNREGGYTF. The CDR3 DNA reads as TGTGCCTGGAGGGTAAACAGGGAAGGCGGCTACACCTTC.

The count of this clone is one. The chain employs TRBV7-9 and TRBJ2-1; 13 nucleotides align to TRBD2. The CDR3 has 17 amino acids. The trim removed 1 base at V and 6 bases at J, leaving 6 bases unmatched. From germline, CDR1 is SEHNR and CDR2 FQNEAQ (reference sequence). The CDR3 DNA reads TGTGCCAGCAGCTTAGGGACTAGCGGGAGCTCTGGCAATGAGCAGTTCTTC. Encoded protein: CASSLGTSGSSGNEQFF.

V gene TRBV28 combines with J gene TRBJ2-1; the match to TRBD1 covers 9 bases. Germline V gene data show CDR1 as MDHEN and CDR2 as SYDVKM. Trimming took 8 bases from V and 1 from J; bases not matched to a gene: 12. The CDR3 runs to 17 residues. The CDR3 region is CASYSGQGFYSYNEQFF. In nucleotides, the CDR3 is TGTGCCAGCTACTCGGGACAGGGTTTTTATTCCTACAATGAGCAGTTCTTC.

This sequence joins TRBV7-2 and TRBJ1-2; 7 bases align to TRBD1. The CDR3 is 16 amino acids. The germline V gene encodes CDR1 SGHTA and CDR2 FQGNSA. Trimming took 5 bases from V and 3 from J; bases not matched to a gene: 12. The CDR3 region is CASSTPVEGGDYGYTF. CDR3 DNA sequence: TGTGCCAGCAGCACACCAGTGGAAGGGGGCGACTATGGCTACACCTTC.

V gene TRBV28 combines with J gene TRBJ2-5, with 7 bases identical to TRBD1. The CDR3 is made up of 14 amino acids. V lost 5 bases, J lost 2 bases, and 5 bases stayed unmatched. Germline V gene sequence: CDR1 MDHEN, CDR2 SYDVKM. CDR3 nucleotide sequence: TGTGCCAGCAGTCTACCGACAGGGCAAGAGACCCAGTACTTC. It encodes CASSLPTGQETQYF.

The DNA for the CDR3 is TGTGCCAGCAGCTCGCCGGGAGGGGCCCTAAACGAGCAGTACTTC. This translates into CASSSPGGALNEQYF. The chain carries TRBV11-3 and TRBJ2-7; TRBD2 aligns across 8 bases. Trimming removed 4 bases from V and 5 bases from J; junction bases left unmatched: 10. The CDR3 is made up of 15 amino acids. CDR1 is SGHNT and CDR2 is YENEEA in the germline V gene.

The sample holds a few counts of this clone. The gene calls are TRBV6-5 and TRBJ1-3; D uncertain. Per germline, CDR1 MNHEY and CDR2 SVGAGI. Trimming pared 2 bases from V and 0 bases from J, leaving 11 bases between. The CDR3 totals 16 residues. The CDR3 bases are TGTGCCAGCAGTTACAGCGGCAGCCACTCTGGAAACACCATATATTTT. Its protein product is CASSYSGSHSGNTIYF.

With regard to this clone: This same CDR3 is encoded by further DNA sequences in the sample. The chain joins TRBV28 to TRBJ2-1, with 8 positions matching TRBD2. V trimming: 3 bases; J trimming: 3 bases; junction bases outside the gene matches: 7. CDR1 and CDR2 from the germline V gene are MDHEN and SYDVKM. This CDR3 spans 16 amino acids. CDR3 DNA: TGTGCCAGCAGTTTGGGAGCGGGAGCGGACTACAATGAGCAGTTCTTC. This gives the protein CASSLGAGADYNEQFF.

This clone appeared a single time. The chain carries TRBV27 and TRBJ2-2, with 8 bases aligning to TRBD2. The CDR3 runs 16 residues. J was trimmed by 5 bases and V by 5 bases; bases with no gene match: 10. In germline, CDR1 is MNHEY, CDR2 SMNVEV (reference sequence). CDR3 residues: CASSPGLARRTGELFF. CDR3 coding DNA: TGTGCCAGCAGTCCAGGACTAGCTAGGAGAACCGGGGAGCTGTTTTTT.